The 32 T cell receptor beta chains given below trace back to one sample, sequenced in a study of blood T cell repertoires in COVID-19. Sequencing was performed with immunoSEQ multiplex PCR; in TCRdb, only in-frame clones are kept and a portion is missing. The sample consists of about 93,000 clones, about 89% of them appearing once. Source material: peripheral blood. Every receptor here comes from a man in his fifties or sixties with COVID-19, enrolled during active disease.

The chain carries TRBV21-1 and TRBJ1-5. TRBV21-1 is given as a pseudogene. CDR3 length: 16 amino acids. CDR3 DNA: TGTGCCAGCGCCACTCAGGACGGGATTAGCAATCAGCCCCAGCATTTT. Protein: CASATQDGISNQPQHF.

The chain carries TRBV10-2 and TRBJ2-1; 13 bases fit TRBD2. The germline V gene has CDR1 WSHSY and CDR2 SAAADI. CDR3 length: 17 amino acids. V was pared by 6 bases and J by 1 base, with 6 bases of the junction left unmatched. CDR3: CASRGLAGTGSYNEQFF. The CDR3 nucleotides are TGCGCCAGCAGGGGACTAGCGGGAACGGGTTCCTACAATGAGCAGTTCTTC.

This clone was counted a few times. CDR3 sequence (DNA): TGTGCCAGCAGTCCGGGACAGGGGAGGATGGGTAATGAAAAACTGTTTTTT. It yields the protein CASSPGQGRMGNEKLFF. This chain links TRBV6-6 with TRBJ1-4, with 10 bases fitting TRBD1. The CDR3 runs 17 residues. The germline gives CDR1 MNHNY, CDR2 SVGAGI (reference sequence). Unmatched junction bases numbered 10, after V lost 5 bases and J lost 4 bases.

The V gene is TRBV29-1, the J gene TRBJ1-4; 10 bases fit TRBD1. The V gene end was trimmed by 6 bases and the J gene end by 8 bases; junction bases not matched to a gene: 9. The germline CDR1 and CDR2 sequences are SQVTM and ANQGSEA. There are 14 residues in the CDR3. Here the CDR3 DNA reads TGCAGCGTCCGACAGCCGGGACAGGGGGAAAAACTGTTTTTT. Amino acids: CSVRQPGQGEKLFF.

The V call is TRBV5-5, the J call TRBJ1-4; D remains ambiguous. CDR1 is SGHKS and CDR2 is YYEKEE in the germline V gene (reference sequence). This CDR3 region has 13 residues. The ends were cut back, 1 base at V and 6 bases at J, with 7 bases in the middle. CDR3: CASSLPSYEKLFF. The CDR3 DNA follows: TGTGCCAGCAGCTTGCCCTCTTATGAAAAACTGTTTTTT. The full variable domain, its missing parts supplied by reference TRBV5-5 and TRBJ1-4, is DAGVTQSPTHLIKTRGQQVTLRCSPISGHKSVSWYQQVLGQGPQFIFQYYEKEERGRGNFPDRFSARQFPNYSSELNVNALLLGDSALYLCASSLPSYEKLFFGSGTQLSVL.

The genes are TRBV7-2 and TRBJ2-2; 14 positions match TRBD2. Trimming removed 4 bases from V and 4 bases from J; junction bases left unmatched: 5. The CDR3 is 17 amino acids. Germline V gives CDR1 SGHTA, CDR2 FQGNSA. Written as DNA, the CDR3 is TGTGCCAGCAGCTACGGGACTAGCGGGAGCGGCACCGGGGAGCTGTTTTTT. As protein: CASSYGTSGSGTGELFF.

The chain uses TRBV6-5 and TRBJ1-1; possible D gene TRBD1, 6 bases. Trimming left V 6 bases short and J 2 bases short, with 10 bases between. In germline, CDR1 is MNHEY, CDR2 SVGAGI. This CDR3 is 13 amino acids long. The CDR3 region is CASRLQGNTEAFF. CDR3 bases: TGTGCCAGCAGGCTACAGGGTAACACTGAAGCTTTCTTT.

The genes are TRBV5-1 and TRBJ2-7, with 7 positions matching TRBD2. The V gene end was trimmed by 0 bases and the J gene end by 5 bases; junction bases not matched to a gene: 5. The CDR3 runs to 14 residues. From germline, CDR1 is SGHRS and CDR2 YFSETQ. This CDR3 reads CASSLVREDHEQYF. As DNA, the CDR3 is TGCGCCAGCAGCTTGGTACGGGAGGACCACGAGCAGTACTTC.

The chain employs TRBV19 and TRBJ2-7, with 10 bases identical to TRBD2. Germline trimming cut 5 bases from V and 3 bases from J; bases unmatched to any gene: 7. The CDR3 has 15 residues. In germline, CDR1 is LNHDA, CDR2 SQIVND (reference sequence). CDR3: CASSVLAGARYEQYF. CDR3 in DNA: TGTGCCAGTAGTGTCCTAGCGGGGGCCCGCTACGAGCAGTACTTC.

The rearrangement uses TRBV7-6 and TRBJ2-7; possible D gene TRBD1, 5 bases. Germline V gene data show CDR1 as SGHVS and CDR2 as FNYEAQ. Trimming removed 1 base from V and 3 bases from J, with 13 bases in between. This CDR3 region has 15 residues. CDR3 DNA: TGTGCCAGCAGCTTAGAGACAGAACTGAACTACGAGCAGTACTTC. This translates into CASSLETELNYEQYF.

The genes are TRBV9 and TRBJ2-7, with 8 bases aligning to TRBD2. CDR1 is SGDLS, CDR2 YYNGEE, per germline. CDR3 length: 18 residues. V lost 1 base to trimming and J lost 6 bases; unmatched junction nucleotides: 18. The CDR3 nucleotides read TGTGCCAGCAGCGTACGAGGGGGAGAGACTAGCGAGGAGCCCGAGCAGTACTTC. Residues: CASSVRGGETSEEPEQYF.

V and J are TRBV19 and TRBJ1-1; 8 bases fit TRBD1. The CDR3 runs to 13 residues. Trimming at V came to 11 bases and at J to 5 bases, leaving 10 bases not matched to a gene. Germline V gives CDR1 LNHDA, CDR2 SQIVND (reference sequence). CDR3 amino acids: CASWTGSWTEAFF. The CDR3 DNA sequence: TGTGCCTCGTGGACAGGGAGCTGGACTGAAGCTTTCTTT.

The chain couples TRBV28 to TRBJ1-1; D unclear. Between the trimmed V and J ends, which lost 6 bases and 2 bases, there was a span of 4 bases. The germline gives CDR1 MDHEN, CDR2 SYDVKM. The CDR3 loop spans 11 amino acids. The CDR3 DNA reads TGTGCCAGCAGGCGAAACACTGAAGCTTTCTTT. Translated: CASRRNTEAFF.

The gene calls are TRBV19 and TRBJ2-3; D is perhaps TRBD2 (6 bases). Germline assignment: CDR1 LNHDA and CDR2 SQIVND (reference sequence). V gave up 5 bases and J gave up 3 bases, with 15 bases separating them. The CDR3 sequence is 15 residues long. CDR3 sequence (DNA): TGTGCCAGTAGTCCCTCGGGACTTTTTACAGATACGCAGTATTTT. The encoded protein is CASSPSGLFTDTQYF.

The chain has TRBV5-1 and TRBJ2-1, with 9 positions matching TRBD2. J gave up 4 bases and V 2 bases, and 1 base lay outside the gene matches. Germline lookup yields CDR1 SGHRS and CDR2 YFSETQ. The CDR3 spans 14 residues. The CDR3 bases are TGCGCCAGCAGCTTTAGCGGGAGTTACAATGAGCAGTTCTTC. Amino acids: CASSFSGSYNEQFF.

The CDR3 DNA is TGTGCCAGCAGCTTAGGGGGGGACTATGGCTACACCTTC. Residues: CASSLGGDYGYTF. The chain couples TRBV11-3 to TRBJ1-2; D possibly corresponds to TRBD1 (5 bases). V was cut by 1 base and J by 3 bases, with 6 bases left in between. The germline V gene encodes CDR1 SGHNT and CDR2 YENEEA. CDR3 length: 13 amino acids.

CDR3 bases: TGTGCCAGCAGCTTTGGGGGCCTGGGCGAGCAGTACTTC. Translated, it gives CASSFGGLGEQYF. The J gene is TRBJ2-7, the V gene TRBV7-3; D is possibly TRBD1 (6 bases). The V and J ends lost 3 bases and 6 bases respectively, with 12 bases between them. Germline values: CDR1 SGHTA, CDR2 FQGTGA. CDR3 length: 13 residues.

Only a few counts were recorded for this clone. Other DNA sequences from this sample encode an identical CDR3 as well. The CDR3 nucleotides read TGTGCCAGCAGCCCCCGACAGGGGAGCTATGGCTACACCTTC. Its translation: CASSPRQGSYGYTF. The chain couples TRBV3-1 (or the pseudogene TRBV3-2) to TRBJ1-2, with 8 bases matching TRBD1. The V and J ends lost 4 bases and 4 bases, in that order; junction bases with no gene match: 5. Germline CDR1 and CDR2: LGHDT and YNNKEL (reference sequence). This CDR3 has 14 residues.

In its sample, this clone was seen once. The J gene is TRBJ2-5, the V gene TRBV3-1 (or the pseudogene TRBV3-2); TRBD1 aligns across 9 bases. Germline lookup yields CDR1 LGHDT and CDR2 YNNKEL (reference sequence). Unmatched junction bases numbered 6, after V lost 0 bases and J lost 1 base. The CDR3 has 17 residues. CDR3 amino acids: CASSQEMYRGRQETQYF. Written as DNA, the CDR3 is TGTGCCAGCAGCCAAGAAATGTACAGGGGGCGCCAAGAGACCCAGTACTTC.

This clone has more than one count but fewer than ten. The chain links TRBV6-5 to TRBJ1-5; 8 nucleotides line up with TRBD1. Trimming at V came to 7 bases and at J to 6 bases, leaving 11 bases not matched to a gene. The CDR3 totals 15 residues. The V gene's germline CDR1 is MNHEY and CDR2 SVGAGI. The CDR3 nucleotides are TGTGCCAGCACCTCGATGGACAGGGTCAGTCAGCCCCAGCATTTT. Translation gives CASTSMDRVSQPQHF.

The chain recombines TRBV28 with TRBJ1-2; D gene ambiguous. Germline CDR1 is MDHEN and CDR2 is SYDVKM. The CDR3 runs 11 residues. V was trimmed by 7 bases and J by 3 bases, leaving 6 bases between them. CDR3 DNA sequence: TGTGCCAGCAAAACTGACTATGGCTACACCTTC. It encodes CASKTDYGYTF.

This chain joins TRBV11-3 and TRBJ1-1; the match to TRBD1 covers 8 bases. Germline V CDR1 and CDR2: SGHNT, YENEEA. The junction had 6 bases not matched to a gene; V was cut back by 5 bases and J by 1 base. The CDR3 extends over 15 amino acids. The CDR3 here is CASSPGTGQNTEAFF. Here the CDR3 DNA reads TGTGCCAGCAGCCCCGGGACAGGACAGAACACTGAAGCTTTCTTT.

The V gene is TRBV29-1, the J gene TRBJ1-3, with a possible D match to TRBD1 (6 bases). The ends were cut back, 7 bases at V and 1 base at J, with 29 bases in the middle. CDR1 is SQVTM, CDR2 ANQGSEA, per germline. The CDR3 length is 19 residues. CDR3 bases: TGCAGCGCATTACTTACGGACAGCCGCCACCCTATTTCTGGAAACACCATATATTTT. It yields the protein CSALLTDSRHPISGNTIYF.

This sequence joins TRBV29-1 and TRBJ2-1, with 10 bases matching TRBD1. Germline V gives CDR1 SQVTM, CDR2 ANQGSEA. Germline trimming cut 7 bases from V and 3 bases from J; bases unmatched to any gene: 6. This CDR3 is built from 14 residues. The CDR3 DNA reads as TGCAGCGAGAGCCGGGACAGGGGCTACAATGAGCAGTTCTTC. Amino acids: CSESRDRGYNEQFF.

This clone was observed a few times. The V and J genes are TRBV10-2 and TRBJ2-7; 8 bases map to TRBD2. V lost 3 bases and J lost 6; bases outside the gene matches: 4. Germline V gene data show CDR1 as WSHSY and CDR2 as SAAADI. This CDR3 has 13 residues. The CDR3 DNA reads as TGCGCCAGCAGTGAATCGAGCGGGAGCGAGCAGTACTTC. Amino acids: CASSESSGSEQYF.

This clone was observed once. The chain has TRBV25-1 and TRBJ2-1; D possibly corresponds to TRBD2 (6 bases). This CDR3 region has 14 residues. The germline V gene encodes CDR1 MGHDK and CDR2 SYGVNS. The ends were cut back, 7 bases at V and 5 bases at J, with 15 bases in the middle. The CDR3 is CASKGRDFNNEQFF. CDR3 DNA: TGTGCCAGCAAGGGCAGGGACTTTAACAATGAGCAGTTCTTC.

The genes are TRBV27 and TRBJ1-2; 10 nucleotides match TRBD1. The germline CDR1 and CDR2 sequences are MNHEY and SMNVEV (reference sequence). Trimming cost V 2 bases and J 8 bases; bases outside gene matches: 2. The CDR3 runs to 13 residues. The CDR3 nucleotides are TGTGCCAGCAGTTTAGGGACAGGGGACGGCTACACCTTC. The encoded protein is CASSLGTGDGYTF.

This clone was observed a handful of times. CDR3: CASSYWGEDSNQPQHF. DNA of the CDR3: TGTGCCAGCAGTTACTGGGGGGAAGATAGCAATCAGCCCCAGCATTTT. This sequence joins TRBV6-2 or TRBV6-3 and TRBJ1-5; D possibly corresponds to TRBD1 (5 bases). Between the trimmed V and J ends, which lost 1 base and 0 bases, there was a span of 10 bases. The CDR3 is 16 residues long. Germline V gives CDR1 MNHEY, CDR2 SVGEGT.

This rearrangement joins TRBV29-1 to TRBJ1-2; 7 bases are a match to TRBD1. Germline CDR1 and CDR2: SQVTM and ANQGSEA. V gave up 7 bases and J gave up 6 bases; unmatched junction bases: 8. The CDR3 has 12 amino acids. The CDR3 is CSATDRVNGYTF. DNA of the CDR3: TGCAGCGCCACCGACAGGGTGAATGGCTACACCTTC.

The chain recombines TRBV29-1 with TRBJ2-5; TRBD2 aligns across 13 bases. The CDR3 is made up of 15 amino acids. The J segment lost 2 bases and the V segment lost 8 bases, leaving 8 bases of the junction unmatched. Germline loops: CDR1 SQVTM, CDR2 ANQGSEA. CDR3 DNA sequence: TGCAGCATTTCCGGGACTAGCGGGATACAAGAGACCCAGTACTTC. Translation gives CSISGTSGIQETQYF.

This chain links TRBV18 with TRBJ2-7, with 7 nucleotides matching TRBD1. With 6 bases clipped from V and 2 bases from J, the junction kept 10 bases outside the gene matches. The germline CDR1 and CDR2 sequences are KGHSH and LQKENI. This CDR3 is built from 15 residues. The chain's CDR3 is CASSLTGAPTYEQYF. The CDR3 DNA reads TGTGCCAGCTCCCTAACAGGGGCGCCCACCTACGAGCAGTACTTC.

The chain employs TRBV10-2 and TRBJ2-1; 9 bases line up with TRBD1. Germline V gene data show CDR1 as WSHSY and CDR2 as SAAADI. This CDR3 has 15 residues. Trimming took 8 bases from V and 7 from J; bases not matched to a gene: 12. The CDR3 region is CASYLRQGGLNEQFF. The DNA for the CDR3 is TGCGCCAGCTACCTAAGACAGGGGGGATTAAATGAGCAGTTCTTC.